A single sample is the source of the 27 T cell receptor beta chains below, sequenced in a study of blood T cells in healthy people across ages. With a J-beta primer mix and a sample-barcoded 5' primer, a second PCR ran roughly 6 to 12 cycles. Via MiXCR, TCRdb re-called the 5' RACE reads, giving one row per CDR3 protein. The sample yields about 900,000 distinct CDR3 sequences, about 44% seen once. The sample taken for sequencing was blood. The source is a man younger than 40 in good health.

This clonotype has just a few counts. J is TRBJ1-6 and V is TRBV4-1, with 7 bases matching TRBD1. From germline, CDR1 is MGHRA and CDR2 YSYEKL. Trimming cost V 1 base and J 4 bases; bases outside gene matches: 4. This CDR3 region has 16 residues. The CDR3 reads CASSQAARGYNSPLHF. The CDR3 nucleotides are TGCGCCAGCAGCCAAGCGGCCAGGGGGTATAATTCACCCCTCCACTTT.

This clonotype has a handful of counts. The chain combines TRBV10-3 with TRBJ2-7; the D call may be TRBD1 or TRBD2 (5 bases each). V lost 2 bases and J lost 0, with 11 bases in between. The CDR3 loop spans 15 amino acids. Germline V gene lookup returns CDR1 ENHRY and CDR2 SYGVKD. The CDR3: CAISEATADSYEQYF. As DNA, the CDR3 is TGTGCCATCAGTGAGGCGACAGCGGACTCCTACGAGCAGTACTTC.

Details on this clonotype: This may be a read error: a much more frequent sequence differs by one nucleotide. The chain joins TRBV6-5 to TRBJ2-5, with D unclear. CDR3 length: 14 amino acids. Germline CDR1 MNHEY, CDR2 SVGAGI. V dropped 6 bases and J dropped 0 bases, with 11 bases sitting between them. The CDR3 DNA reads TGTGCCAGCAGCTCTCGACACCACCAAGAGACCCAGTACTTC. Translating gives CASSSRHHQETQYF.

The chain carries TRBV7-9 and TRBJ2-1, with D perhaps TRBD2 (7 bases). CDR3 length: 15 amino acids. Germline CDR1 reads SEHNR; CDR2 reads FQNEAQ (reference sequence). V was shortened by 1 base and J by 5 bases, with 12 bases between the two germline ends. The CDR3, as DNA: TGTGCCAGCAGCTTAGTGGTCGGGGGGCACAATGAGCAGTTCTTC. It specifies CASSLVVGGHNEQFF.

V gene TRBV4-1 combines with J gene TRBJ2-1, with D perhaps matching TRBD1 (5 bases). V lost 0 bases and J 2 bases, leaving 11 bases between the germline ends. Germline V CDR1 and CDR2: MGHRA, YSYEKL. The CDR3 is 16 amino acids. CDR3 in amino acids: CASSQEAGPPYNEQFF. CDR3 in DNA: TGCGCCAGCAGCCAAGAGGCAGGGCCTCCCTACAATGAGCAGTTCTTC.

In DNA form, the CDR3 reads TGTGCCATCAGTGTGTCGGGTCAGGGTAACGACGAGCAGTACTTC. Amino acid sequence: CAISVSGQGNDEQYF. V and J are TRBV10-3 and TRBJ2-7; possibly TRBD1 for D (5 bases). The CDR3 extends over 15 amino acids. Trimming pared 4 bases from V and 5 bases from J, leaving 18 bases between. Germline V gives CDR1 ENHRY, CDR2 SYGVKD.

This clonotype occurred a few times. This chain uses TRBV4-1 with TRBJ1-2; TRBD1 agrees at 9 bases. The trim removed 1 base at V and 6 bases at J, leaving 6 bases unmatched. Germline V gives CDR1 MGHRA, CDR2 YSYEKL. The CDR3 has 15 amino acids. The chain's CDR3 is CASSQVNRGQDGYTF. The CDR3, as DNA: TGCGCCAGCAGCCAAGTTAACAGGGGGCAGGATGGCTACACCTTC.

As regards this clonotype: One base away lies a much larger clone, so this may be a sequencing read error. The chain has TRBV6-1 and TRBJ2-1, with a weak D call TRBD2 (7 bases). Germline V gives CDR1 MNHNS, CDR2 SASEGT. CDR3 length: 17 residues. CDR3 nucleotide sequence: TGTGTCAGCACCAATACGAAGGGGGGGACCGTCTACAATGAGCAGTTCTTC. Protein: CVSTNTKGGTVYNEQFF.

The chain combines TRBV4-1 with TRBJ2-1; D unresolved. Germline V gives CDR1 MGHRA, CDR2 YSYEKL. CDR3 length: 12 amino acids. Trimming took off 1 base at V and 8 bases at J, with 6 bases between the two ends. CDR3: CASSQGQDEQFF. CDR3 sequence (DNA): TGCGCCAGCAGCCAAGGCCAAGATGAGCAGTTCTTC.

The genes are TRBV5-1 and TRBJ2-1; D ambiguous. The CDR3 is made up of 15 amino acids. Germline assignment: CDR1 SGHRS and CDR2 YFSETQ. Trimming cost V 2 bases and J 0 bases, with 9 bases left between them. This chain's CDR3 is CASSFDTSSYNEQFF. As DNA, the CDR3 is TGCGCCAGCAGCTTTGACACGAGCTCCTACAATGAGCAGTTCTTC.

V gene TRBV27 combines with J gene TRBJ1-1, with 9 nucleotides matching TRBD1. Germline V gene sequence: CDR1 MNHEY, CDR2 SMNVEV (reference sequence). This CDR3 is built from 15 residues. V shed 6 bases, J shed 7 bases, and the junction held 12 bases outside the gene matches. The chain's CDR3 is CASSLGTGPHDEAFF. CDR3 DNA: TGTGCCAGCAGCCTCGGGACAGGGCCCCACGATGAAGCTTTCTTT.

The rearrangement uses TRBV20-1 and TRBJ1-5; D might be TRBD1 (5 bases). V was cut by 4 bases and J by 0 bases, with 19 bases left in between. Germline-derived CDR1 and CDR2 are DFQATT and SNEGSKA (reference sequence). The CDR3 contains 17 residues. Here the CDR3 DNA reads TGCAGTGCTATCATGGGGGGGAGCGGTTATAGCAATCAGCCCCAGCATTTT. Encoded protein: CSAIMGGSGYSNQPQHF.

The chain combines TRBV27 with TRBJ2-5; D perhaps matches TRBD2 (7 bases). CDR3 length: 17 residues. Germline-derived CDR1 and CDR2 are MNHEY and SMNVEV (reference sequence). Trimming pared 6 bases from V and 4 bases from J, leaving 24 bases between. CDR3 DNA: TGTGCCAGCAGGCCGGTGGGGGGGACAAACACCCGAGAGACCCAGTACTTC. As protein: CASRPVGGTNTRETQYF.

This clonotype was picked up a small number of times. The V and J genes are TRBV25-1 and TRBJ1-6; unclear D gene. Germline V lookup: CDR1 MGHDK, CDR2 SYGVNS. The V gene lost 11 bases and the J gene lost 9 bases, with 8 bases spanning the gap. CDR3 length: 10 amino acids. The CDR3 DNA reads TGTGCCCCTCTAGGTTCACCCCTCCACTTT. Protein: CAPLGSPLHF.

This clonotype has at least ten counts. J is TRBJ2-7 and V is TRBV28; D tentatively fits TRBD1 or TRBD2 (5 bases each). Germline V gene sequence: CDR1 MDHEN, CDR2 SYDVKM. The V gene lost 9 bases and the J gene lost 0 bases, with 15 bases spanning the gap. The CDR3 spans 14 residues. In DNA, the CDR3 is TGTGCCAGTGGGACCTCCCAGAGCTCCTACGAGCAGTACTTC. Translated, it gives CASGTSQSSYEQYF.

In this sample, this clonotype turned up a few times. This rearrangement joins TRBV12-3 or TRBV12-4 to TRBJ2-3, with D possibly TRBD2 on 6 matching bases. The germline V and J ends were trimmed by 3 bases and 6 bases, with 10 bases remaining between them. The CDR3 spans 13 residues. The CDR3 coding sequence is TGTGCCAGCAGTTTGGGACTCATGGATACGCAGTATTTT. It specifies CASSLGLMDTQYF.

The chain joins TRBV12-3 or TRBV12-4 to TRBJ1-2; a weak D match, TRBD1 (6 bases). Trimming pared 0 bases from V and 7 bases from J, leaving 9 bases between. The CDR3 sequence is 13 residues long. The DNA of the CDR3 is TGTGCCAGCAGTTTAGCTGCAGGGGCTGGCTACACCTTC. Its translation is CASSLAAGAGYTF.

The chain joins TRBV5-1 to TRBJ1-1, with no clear D. Germline CDR1 and CDR2: SGHRS and YFSETQ. This CDR3 region has 16 residues. The V end was cut by 3 bases, the J end by 3 bases, with 18 bases between. The CDR3 reads CASSSTRTGLDTEAFF. As DNA, the CDR3 is TGCGCCAGCAGCTCCACAAGGACTGGGTTGGACACTGAAGCTTTCTTT.

This clonotype was detected only a few times. The V and J genes are TRBV5-5 and TRBJ2-7; 10 bases map to TRBD1. The CDR3 runs to 14 residues. The ends lost 6 bases at V and 0 bases at J; junction bases unmatched: 3. CDR1 is SGHKS, CDR2 YYEKEE, per germline (reference sequence). The CDR3: CASTWTGGSYEQYF. In DNA, the CDR3 is TGTGCCAGCACCTGGACAGGGGGCTCCTACGAGCAGTACTTC.

The chain is built from TRBV5-1 and TRBJ1-1, with TRBD1 as a possible D gene (5 bases). CDR1 SGHRS and CDR2 YFSETQ come from the germline V gene. The CDR3 covers 15 residues. The V end was cut by 6 bases, the J end by 2 bases, with 17 bases between. This CDR3 is CASNGAATPNTEAFF. The CDR3 coding sequence is TGCGCCAGCAACGGGGCCGCGACCCCTAACACTGAAGCTTTCTTT.

In its sample, this clonotype was seen a few times. V usage is TRBV27 and J usage is TRBJ1-2, with 10 bases lining up with TRBD1. CDR3 length: 14 amino acids. The germline CDR1 and CDR2 sequences are MNHEY and SMNVEV (reference sequence). Trimming at V came to 11 bases and at J to 2 bases, leaving 8 bases not matched to a gene. The CDR3 DNA reads TGTGCCGCCTCGGCGGGACAGGGGAACTATGGCTACACCTTC. Its protein is CAASAGQGNYGYTF.

As concerns this clonotype: A junction boundary mismatches the germline segment, possibly from a read error. In DNA, the CDR3 is TGTGCCGGCAGCCAGGAAGTATCGGACAGAAACACAGATACGCAGTATTTT. This sequence encodes CAGSQEVSDRNTDTQYF. J is TRBJ2-3 and V is TRBV3-1, with a weak D call TRBD1 (6 bases). Germline V lookup: CDR1 LGHDT, CDR2 YNNKEL (reference sequence). This CDR3 is 17 amino acids long.

The V call is TRBV28, the J call TRBJ2-5; the match to TRBD1 covers 9 bases. The J call may be mistaken, given a closer DNA end match to TRBJ2-7. Germline assignment: CDR1 MDHEN and CDR2 SYDVKM. This CDR3 region has 16 residues. The CDR3 protein is CASSTTGQGFRYEQYF. The DNA for the CDR3 is TGTGCCAGCAGTACCACGGGACAGGGATTCCGCTACGAGCAGTACTTC.

This clonotype occurred many times. The V call is TRBV7-2, the J call TRBJ2-7; D remains unclear. Germline loops: CDR1 SGHTA, CDR2 FQGNSA. V was clipped by 0 bases and J by 2 bases, with 8 bases between them. CDR3 length equals 14 residues. The CDR3 protein is CASSLAGNPYEQYF. The DNA of the CDR3 is TGTGCCAGCAGCTTAGCGGGGAATCCCTACGAGCAGTACTTC.

The rearrangement links TRBV20-1 to TRBJ2-3, with TRBD1 matching 8 bases. The J segment lost 4 bases and the V segment lost 6 bases, leaving 6 bases of the junction unmatched. This CDR3 has 13 residues. The germline V gene encodes CDR1 DFQATT and CDR2 SNEGSKA (reference sequence). CDR3 sequence reads: CSAVGQGPDTQYF. CDR3 coding DNA: TGCAGTGCGGTCGGACAGGGCCCAGATACGCAGTATTTT.

The chain uses TRBV7-2 and TRBJ1-2, with TRBD1 as a possible D gene (5 bases). V lost 5 bases to trimming and J lost 4 bases, with 17 bases between them. Germline V lookup: CDR1 SGHTA, CDR2 FQGNSA. The CDR3 is 15 amino acids. The CDR3 sequence is CASSNRDAELYGYTF. In nucleotides, the CDR3 is TGTGCCAGCAGCAACCGGGACGCGGAACTCTATGGCTACACCTTC.

The J gene is TRBJ1-5, the V gene TRBV21-1; TRBD1 was called by the table and not checked on the DNA. TRBV21-1 is noted as a pseudogene. This CDR3 spans 13 amino acids. Here the CDR3 DNA reads TGCGCCAGCAGCAGGGACGCCAATCAGCCCCAGCATTTT. Amino acids: CASSRDANQPQHF.